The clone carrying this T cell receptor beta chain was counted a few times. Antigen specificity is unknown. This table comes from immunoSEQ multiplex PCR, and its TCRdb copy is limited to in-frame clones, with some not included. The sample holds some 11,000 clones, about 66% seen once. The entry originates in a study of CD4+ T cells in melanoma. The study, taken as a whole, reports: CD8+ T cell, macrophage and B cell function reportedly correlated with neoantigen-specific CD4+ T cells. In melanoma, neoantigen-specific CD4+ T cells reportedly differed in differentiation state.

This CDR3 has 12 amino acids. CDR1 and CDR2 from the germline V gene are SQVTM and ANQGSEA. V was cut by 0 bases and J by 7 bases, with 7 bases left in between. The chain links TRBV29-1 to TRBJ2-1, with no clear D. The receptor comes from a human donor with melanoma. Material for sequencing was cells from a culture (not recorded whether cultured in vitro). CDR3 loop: CSVEDRLNEQFF. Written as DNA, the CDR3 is TGCAGCGTTGAAGACAGGTTAAATGAGCAGTTCTTC.